A single sample gave rise to the 3 T cell receptor beta chains below, sequenced in a study of siplizumab effects on memory and regulatory T cells. Generated by immunoSEQ multiplex PCR, the TCRdb table keeps only in-frame clones and is missing some. The profile covers about 57,000 clones, with 70% to 90% appearing a single time and approximately 4% taken by the ten largest. The sample taken for sequencing was memory CD4+ T cells sorted from blood. The receptor source for this set is a human donor in good health.

This clone was seen a few times. CDR3 loop: CASREAGNTEAFF. DNA of the CDR3: TGTGCCAGCAGAGAGGCGGGGAACACTGAAGCTTTCTTT. V gene TRBV6-4 combines with J gene TRBJ1-1; D remains unclear. The V gene's germline CDR1 is MRHNA and CDR2 SNTAGT. The CDR3 spans 13 residues. V was trimmed by 6 bases and J by 1 base, leaving 9 bases between them.

V and J are TRBV19 and TRBJ2-1; D is possibly TRBD2 (6 bases). This CDR3 comprises 16 residues. Germline CDR1 LNHDA, CDR2 SQIVND (reference sequence). The V end lost 3 bases, the J end lost 7 bases, and 19 bases lay between the germline ends. The CDR3 is CASSIMGREERNEQFF. In nucleotides, the CDR3 is TGTGCCAGTAGTATTATGGGGCGGGAAGAGAGGAATGAGCAGTTCTTC. Together with reference TRBV19 and TRBJ2-1, the CDR3 gives the full variable domain: DGGITQSPKYLFRKEGQNVTLSCEQNLNHDAMYWYRQDPGQGLRLIYYSQIVNDFQKGDIAEGYSVSREKKESFPLTVTSAQKNPTAFYLCASSIMGREERNEQFFGPGTRLTVL.

This rearrangement joins TRBV2 to TRBJ1-2; D is perhaps TRBD1 (6 bases). CDR3 length: 15 amino acids. Trimming took 6 bases from V and 4 from J, leaving 18 bases between them. Germline-derived CDR1 and CDR2 are SNHLY and FYNNEI. The CDR3 is CASSLEDSPIYGYTF. CDR3 nucleotides: TGTGCCAGCAGCCTAGAGGACAGCCCTATCTATGGCTACACCTTC.